These 9 T cell receptor beta chains came from one sample sequenced in a study of TIL therapy for anti-PD-1-resistant metastatic lung cancer. Sequencing used immunoSEQ v3. TCRdb keeps only in-frame clones here, not all; method: immunoSEQ multiplex PCR. The data hold fewer than 40,000 clones, with 70% to 80% observed a single time. The time point here: pre-treatment sample, taken before nivolumab and TIL therapy. The material was blood, obtained at baseline. All receptors derive from a woman aged 30-79 years with non-small cell lung cancer.

In DNA, the CDR3 is TGTGCCAGCAGCTTAGACAGGGGCTTGATGGACGGCTACACCTTC. Translation: CASSLDRGLMDGYTF. The V call is TRBV5-6, the J call TRBJ1-2, with 8 bases fitting TRBD1. The V segment lost 2 bases and the J segment 8 bases; nucleotides outside the gene matches: 11. Per the germline V gene, CDR1 is SGHDT and CDR2 is YYEEEE. The CDR3 extends over 15 amino acids.

V is TRBV4-2 and J is TRBJ2-7; 13 positions agree with TRBD2. Germline V gives CDR1 LGHNA, CDR2 YNFKEQ. There are 19 residues in the CDR3. The ends lost 1 base at V and 3 bases at J; junction bases unmatched: 12. For the CDR3, the DNA is TGTGCCAGCAGCCAAGTTGCCGGACTAGCGGGAGTAGGGGGCTACGAGCAGTACTTC. It yields the protein CASSQVAGLAGVGGYEQYF.

This clone was counted a single time. This sequence joins TRBV9 and TRBJ2-5; the D is unclear. In germline, CDR1 is SGDLS, CDR2 YYNGEE. The CDR3 covers 14 residues. Trimming stripped 0 bases from V and 5 bases from J, with 11 bases between. CDR3: CASSVGVGGETQYF. The CDR3 DNA sequence: TGTGCCAGCAGCGTAGGAGTCGGTGGGGAGACCCAGTACTTC.

The J gene is TRBJ2-7, the V gene TRBV19; 8 bases map to TRBD2. V lost 5 bases and J lost 4; bases outside the gene matches: 1. The germline gives CDR1 LNHDA, CDR2 SQIVND (reference sequence). The CDR3 is made up of 12 amino acids. Here the CDR3 DNA reads TGTGCCAGTAGTGAGCGGGAGTACGAGCAGTACTTC. Translating gives CASSEREYEQYF.

This chain connects TRBV28 to TRBJ2-5, with D uncertain. The CDR3 spans 13 residues. The germline V gene has CDR1 MDHEN and CDR2 SYDVKM. V dropped 3 bases and J dropped 5 bases, with 10 bases sitting between them. The CDR3 here is CASSFSARETQYF. DNA of the CDR3: TGTGCCAGCAGTTTCTCAGCGAGGGAGACCCAGTACTTC.

This chain joins TRBV7-6 and TRBJ2-1; no clear D. The CDR3 covers 14 residues. The ends were cut back, 0 bases at V and 7 bases at J, with 10 bases in the middle. From germline, CDR1 is SGHVS and CDR2 FNYEAQ. The CDR3 coding sequence is TGTGCCAGCAGCTTAGCGTCGACGACTAATGAGCAGTTCTTC. As protein: CASSLASTTNEQFF.

This chain uses TRBV6-5 with TRBJ2-7; 9 positions match TRBD1. Germline-derived CDR1 and CDR2 are MNHEY and SVGAGI. The junction had 12 bases not matched to a gene; V was cut back by 2 bases and J by 7 bases. This CDR3 contains 16 residues. The CDR3 nucleotides are TGTGCCAGCAGTTACCTCTCGACAGGGGGGCCGGGGGAGCAGTACTTC. Its translation is CASSYLSTGGPGEQYF.

The CDR3 protein is CASSQGYDPASGYTF. The CDR3 nucleotides read TGTGCCAGCAGCCAGGGGTACGACCCGGCGAGTGGCTACACCTTC. The rearrangement joins TRBV4-2 to TRBJ1-2; D gene ambiguous. Between the trimmed V and J ends, which lost 3 bases and 7 bases, there was a span of 18 bases. The CDR3 totals 15 residues. In germline, CDR1 is LGHNA, CDR2 YNFKEQ.

The chain carries TRBV29-1 and TRBJ1-3, with 9 bases that match TRBD1. The CDR3 extends over 15 amino acids. After removal of 2 bases from V and 4 bases from J, the junction contained 6 bases not matched to a gene. Germline CDR1 reads SQVTM; CDR2 reads ANQGSEA. The CDR3 is CSVELGQGTGNTIYF. The CDR3 bases are TGCAGCGTTGAACTCGGACAGGGGACCGGAAACACCATATATTTT.